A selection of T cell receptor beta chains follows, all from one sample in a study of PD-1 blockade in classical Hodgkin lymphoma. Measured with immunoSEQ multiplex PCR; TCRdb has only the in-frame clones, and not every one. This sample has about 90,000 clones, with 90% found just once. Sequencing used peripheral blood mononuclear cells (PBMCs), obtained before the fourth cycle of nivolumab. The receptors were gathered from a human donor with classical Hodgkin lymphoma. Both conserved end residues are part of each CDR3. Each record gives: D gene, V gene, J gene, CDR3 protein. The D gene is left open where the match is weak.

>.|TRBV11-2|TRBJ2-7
CASSPTRGQATYEQYF
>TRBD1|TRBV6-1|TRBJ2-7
CASRTTGASEQYF
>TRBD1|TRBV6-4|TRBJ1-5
CASSPGQGYQPQHF
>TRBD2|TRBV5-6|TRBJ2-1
CASSSLTLAGGPYNEQFF
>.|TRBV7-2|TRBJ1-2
CASTPEGANYGYTF
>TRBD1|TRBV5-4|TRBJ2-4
CASSPGTDLAKNIQYF
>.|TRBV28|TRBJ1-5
CASSLTGGNQPQHF
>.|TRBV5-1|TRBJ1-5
CASSLAGGDGNQPQHF
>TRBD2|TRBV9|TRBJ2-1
CASSEGLAGYEQFF
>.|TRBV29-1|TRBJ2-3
CSADGHIPTDTQYF
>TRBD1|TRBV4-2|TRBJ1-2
CASSHVGQGVRGSYGYTF
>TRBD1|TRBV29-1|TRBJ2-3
CSGMTGVIDTQYF
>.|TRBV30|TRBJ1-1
CAWSGAGRNTEAFF
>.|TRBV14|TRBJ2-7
CASSPGTSLPYEQYF
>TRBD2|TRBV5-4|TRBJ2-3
CASSLEGLAGGLSTDTQYF
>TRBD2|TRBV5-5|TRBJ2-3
CASREGRADTQYF
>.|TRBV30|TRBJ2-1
CAFPSHPHNEQFF
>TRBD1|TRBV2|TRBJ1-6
CASSNQGAADNSPLHF
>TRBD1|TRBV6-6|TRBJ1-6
CASRSATGVNSPLHF
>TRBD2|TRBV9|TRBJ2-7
CASSASGGFYEQYF
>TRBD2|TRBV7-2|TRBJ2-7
CASSWVGTSGYEQYF
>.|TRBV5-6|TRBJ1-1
CASSFGRGYLNTEAFF
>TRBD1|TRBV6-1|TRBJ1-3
CASSGQGGNTIYF
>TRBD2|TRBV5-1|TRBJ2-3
CASSPLATSTDTQYF
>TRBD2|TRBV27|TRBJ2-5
CASSFGGGMETQYF
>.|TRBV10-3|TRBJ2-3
CAISGSDEKLSDTQYF
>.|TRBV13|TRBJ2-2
CASTLDWGGELFF
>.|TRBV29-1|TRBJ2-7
CSVVPMGRHEQYF
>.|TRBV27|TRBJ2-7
CASGRRPGAYEQYF
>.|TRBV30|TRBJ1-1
CAWIYNGGTEAFF
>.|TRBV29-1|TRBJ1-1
CSVATNRARDTLNTEAFF
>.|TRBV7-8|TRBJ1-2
CASSLDGQDYGYTF
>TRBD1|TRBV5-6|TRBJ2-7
CASSADRDEQYF
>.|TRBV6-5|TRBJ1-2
CASMWEGRVNYGYTF
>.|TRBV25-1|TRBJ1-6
CASSEYIEPLHF
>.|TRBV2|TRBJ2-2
CASSVGGIGTGELFF
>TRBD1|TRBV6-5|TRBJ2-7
CASSRTGIYEQYF
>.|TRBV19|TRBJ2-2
CASNQNTGELFF
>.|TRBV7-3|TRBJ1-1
CASSLTGGYTEAFF
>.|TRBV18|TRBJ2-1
CASSLIDEQFF
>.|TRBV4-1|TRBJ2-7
CASSEEGKGGDEQYF
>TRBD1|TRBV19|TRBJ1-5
CASSERGQEGNQPQHF
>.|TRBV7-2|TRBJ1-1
CASSSGDALGTEAFF
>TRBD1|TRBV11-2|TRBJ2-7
CASSTYRGQGLDEQYF
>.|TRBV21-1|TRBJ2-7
CASSPPTLLRPEQYF
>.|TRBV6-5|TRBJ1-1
CASSLRPGTMNTEAFF
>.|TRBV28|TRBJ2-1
CASSPPGSRVNEQFF
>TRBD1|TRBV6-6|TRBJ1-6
CATRQGLSPLHF
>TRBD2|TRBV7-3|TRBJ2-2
CASSPDTVAGVTGELFF
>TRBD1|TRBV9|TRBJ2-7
CASSPSGQVDEQYF
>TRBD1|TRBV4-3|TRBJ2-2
CASSQGTGFKTGELFF
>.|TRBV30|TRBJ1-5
CAWAPRDYYSNQPQHF
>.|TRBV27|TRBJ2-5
CASSFSTRGETQYF
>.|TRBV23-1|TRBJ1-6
CASSQDPKGCYNSPLHF
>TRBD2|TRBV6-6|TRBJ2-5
CASSYSGLRETQYF